Presented here are 18 T cell receptor beta chains from one specimen sequenced in a study of T-cell memory formation after mild COVID-19. MiXCR was run by TCRdb on the 5' RACE reads, yielding one entry per CDR3 protein. Of just under 550,000 distinct CDR3 sequences listed, around 21% are singletons. Sequenced: PBMCs or a T cell subset sorted from them (not recorded which). The origin of the receptors is an adult woman who had mild COVID-19 (a few samples of this study predate the infection). Cell type and time point are not known.

V and J are TRBV7-9 and TRBJ1-2; D is undetermined. V was clipped by 1 base and J by 7 bases, with 10 bases between them. The CDR3 is 13 residues long. Germline CDR1 is SEHNR and CDR2 is FQNEAQ (reference sequence). The CDR3 reads CASSLGGISGYTF. The CDR3 DNA sequence: TGTGCCAGCAGCTTAGGCGGGATCTCTGGCTACACCTTC. Full variable domain (outside the CDR3, taken from reference TRBV7-9 and TRBJ1-2): DTGVSQNPRHKITKRGQNVTFRCDPISEHNRLYWYRQTLGQGPEFLTYFQNEAQLEKSRLLSDRFSAERPKGSFSTLEIQRTEQGDSAMYLCASSLGGISGYTFGSGTRLTVV.

This clonotype showed up just a few times. This sequence joins TRBV12-3 or TRBV12-4 and TRBJ1-2; unclear D gene. The CDR3 extends over 13 amino acids. Trimming took 3 bases from V and 2 from J, leaving 7 bases between them. The CDR3 DNA reads TGTGCCAGCAGTTTTTCCTACAACTATGGCTACACCTTC. As protein: CASSFSYNYGYTF.

The rearrangement links TRBV5-1 to TRBJ2-7; possibly TRBD1 or TRBD2 for D (5 bases each). Trimming left V 3 bases short and J 0 bases short, with 13 bases between. Germline lookup yields CDR1 SGHRS and CDR2 YFSETQ. The CDR3 contains 15 residues. The CDR3 loop is CASSSSRDPSYEQYF. The CDR3 bases are TGCGCCAGCAGCTCGTCCCGGGACCCCTCCTACGAGCAGTACTTC.

The rearrangement uses TRBV9 and TRBJ2-7; 8 bases are shared with TRBD1. The germline V gene has CDR1 SGDLS and CDR2 YYNGEE. V shed 4 bases, J shed 2 bases, and the junction held 11 bases outside the gene matches. The CDR3 contains 16 residues. In DNA, the CDR3 is TGTGCCAGCAGCCGAACAGGGGGAGCCCCAACCTACGAGCAGTACTTC. This gives the protein CASSRTGGAPTYEQYF. Filled out from reference TRBV9 and TRBJ2-7, the complete variable domain reads DSGVTQTPKHLITATGQRVTLRCSPRSGDLSVYWYQQSLDQGLQFLIQYYNGEERAKGNILERFSAQQFPDLHSELNLSSLELGDSALYFCASSRTGGAPTYEQYFGPGTRLTVT.

In DNA, the CDR3 is TGTGCCAGCAGTTACATAGCCCTGTCTACCTACAATGAGCAGTTCTTC. Translated: CASSYIALSTYNEQFF. J is TRBJ2-1 and V is TRBV7-2; no firm D call. The CDR3 is 16 residues long. Trimming cost V 6 bases and J 2 bases, with 17 bases left between them. Germline CDR1 and CDR2: SGHTA and FQGNSA.

V gene TRBV6-1 combines with J gene TRBJ1-4; 9 bases fit TRBD1. Germline V CDR1 and CDR2: MNHNS, SASEGT. The CDR3 has 15 residues. V was clipped by 5 bases and J by 6 bases; unmatched bases: 7. The CDR3 here is CASSSPDRGDEKLFF. CDR3 sequence (DNA): TGTGCCAGCAGTTCACCCGACAGGGGGGATGAAAAACTGTTTTTT.

This clonotype showed up just a few times. This chain uses TRBV10-3 with TRBJ1-1, with D hard to call. Germline V lookup: CDR1 ENHRY, CDR2 SYGVKD. The CDR3 is 13 residues long. Trimming took 1 base from V and 4 from J, leaving 7 bases between them. The CDR3 DNA reads TGTGCCATCAGTGAGTGGGAGAGCACTGAAGCTTTCTTT. Its translation: CAISEWESTEAFF.

The CDR3, as DNA: TGTGCCAGCAGTTACTCTGGGCAGGGCTTCAACTATGGCTACACCTTC. Translating gives CASSYSGQGFNYGYTF. The chain employs TRBV6-5 and TRBJ1-2, with a possible D match to TRBD1 (5 bases). Germline CDR1 and CDR2: MNHEY and SVGAGI. The ends were cut back, 0 bases at V and 2 bases at J, with 13 bases in the middle. The CDR3 runs 16 residues.

The chain joins TRBV10-3 to TRBJ2-3; 12 bases map to TRBD1. The germline gives CDR1 ENHRY, CDR2 SYGVKD. The CDR3 consists of 16 residues. V was clipped by 0 bases and J by 6 bases; unmatched bases: 4. CDR3 residues: CAISESWDRGLDTQYF. CDR3 nucleotides: TGTGCCATCAGTGAGTCCTGGGACAGGGGGCTTGATACGCAGTATTTT.

Many counts were recorded for this clonotype. The junction shows a germline mismatch at one end, possibly a read error. The chain uses TRBV7-9 and TRBJ2-7; possibly TRBD1 or TRBD2 for D (5 bases each). Looked up from germline, CDR1 is SEHNR and CDR2 is FQNEAQ (reference sequence). The CDR3 has 12 residues. The CDR3 loop is CASSLGDYEQYF. For the CDR3, the DNA is TGCGCCAGCAGCTTGGGGGACTACGAGCAGTACTTC.

CDR3 sequence reads: CASSFPGQANYGYTF. Written as DNA, the CDR3 is TGCGCCAGCAGCTTCCCCGGACAGGCGAACTATGGCTACACCTTC. The chain recombines TRBV5-1 with TRBJ1-2; TRBD1 aligns across 7 bases. There are 15 residues in the CDR3. V dropped 2 bases and J dropped 2; count of bases not matched to a gene: 6. CDR1 and CDR2 from the germline V gene are SGHRS and YFSETQ.

The table lists this clonotype with a few counts. The chain recombines TRBV18 with TRBJ2-5; D is unresolved. Trimming pared 1 base from V and 5 bases from J, leaving 8 bases between. Germline CDR1 KGHSH, CDR2 LQKENI. The CDR3 totals 13 residues. The CDR3 DNA sequence: TGTGCCAGCTCACCACTGTCTTGGGAGACCCAGTACTTC. Amino acids: CASSPLSWETQYF.

This clonotype was seen at least ten times. Written as DNA, the CDR3 is TGTGCCAGCAGCTGGACCAACACTGAAGCTTTCTTT. Translation: CASSWTNTEAFF. The V and J genes are TRBV6-2 or TRBV6-3 and TRBJ1-1; D not resolved. CDR1 is MNHEY and CDR2 is SVGEGT in the germline V gene. CDR3 size: 12 residues. V lost 6 bases, J lost 2 bases, and 7 bases lay in between.

This clonotype was observed a handful of times. V gene TRBV19 combines with J gene TRBJ2-5; D is perhaps TRBD2 (6 bases). Trimming removed 3 bases at V and 10 bases at J, with 9 bases between. The CDR3 has 11 residues. The germline CDR1 and CDR2 sequences are LNHDA and SQIVND (reference sequence). DNA of the CDR3: TGTGCCAGTAGTATGACGGGGGACCAGTACTTC. It specifies CASSMTGDQYF.

This chain joins TRBV6-5 and TRBJ2-7, with D tentatively TRBD2 (5 bases). V shed 8 bases and J shed 3 bases, with 20 bases lying between them. CDR1 and CDR2 (germline): MNHEY, SVGAGI. This CDR3 spans 15 amino acids. The CDR3 DNA reads as TGTGCCAGCCACAACCGGGGAGATACCTACTACGAGCAGTACTTC. Its protein product is CASHNRGDTYYEQYF.

This chain connects TRBV30 to TRBJ1-1; no clear D. Germline loops: CDR1 GTSNPN, CDR2 SVGIG (reference sequence). The CDR3 is made up of 12 amino acids. V dropped 8 bases and J dropped 6 bases, with 16 bases sitting between them. The DNA of the CDR3 is TGTGCCCAAGTCACGGTGGCGGCTGAAGCTTTCTTT. Its protein is CAQVTVAAEAFF.

This clonotype came up a few times. The genes are TRBV5-5 and TRBJ2-3, with D tentatively TRBD1 (5 bases). The V gene lost 4 bases and the J gene lost 4 bases, with 19 bases spanning the gap. Germline loops: CDR1 SGHKS, CDR2 YYEKEE (reference sequence). The length of the CDR3 is 16 residues. CDR3 nucleotide sequence: TGTGCCAGCAGCATAGGACACCCTTGGCCCCCAGATACGCAGTATTTT. Its protein is CASSIGHPWPPDTQYF.

The chain links TRBV7-2 to TRBJ2-7; either TRBD1 or TRBD2 may fit D (5 bases each). The CDR3 consists of 15 residues. Germline V gene sequence: CDR1 SGHTA, CDR2 FQGNSA. V was pared by 4 bases and J by 2 bases, with 15 bases between. The CDR3 DNA sequence: TGTGCCAGCAGCTATACCGGGACCGGTACCTACGAGCAGTACTTC. It codes for CASSYTGTGTYEQYF.